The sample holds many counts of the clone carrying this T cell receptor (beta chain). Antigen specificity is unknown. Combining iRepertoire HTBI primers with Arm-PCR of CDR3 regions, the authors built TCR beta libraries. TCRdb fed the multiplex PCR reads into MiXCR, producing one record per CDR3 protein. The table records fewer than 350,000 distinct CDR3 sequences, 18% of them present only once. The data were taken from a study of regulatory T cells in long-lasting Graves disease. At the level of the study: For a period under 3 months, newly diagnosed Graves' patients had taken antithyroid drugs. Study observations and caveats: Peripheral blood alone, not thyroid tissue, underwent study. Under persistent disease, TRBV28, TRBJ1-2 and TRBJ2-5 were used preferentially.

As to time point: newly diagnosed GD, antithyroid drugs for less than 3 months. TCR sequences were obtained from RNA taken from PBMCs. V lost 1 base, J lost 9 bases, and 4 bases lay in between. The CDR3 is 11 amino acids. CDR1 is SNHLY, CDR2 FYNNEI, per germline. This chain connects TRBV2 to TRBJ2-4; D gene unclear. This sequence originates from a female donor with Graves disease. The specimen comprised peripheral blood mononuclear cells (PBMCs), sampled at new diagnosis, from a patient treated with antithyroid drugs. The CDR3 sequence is CASSEGGIQYF. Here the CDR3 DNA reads TGTGCCAGCAGTGAAGGGGGCATTCAGTACTTC.